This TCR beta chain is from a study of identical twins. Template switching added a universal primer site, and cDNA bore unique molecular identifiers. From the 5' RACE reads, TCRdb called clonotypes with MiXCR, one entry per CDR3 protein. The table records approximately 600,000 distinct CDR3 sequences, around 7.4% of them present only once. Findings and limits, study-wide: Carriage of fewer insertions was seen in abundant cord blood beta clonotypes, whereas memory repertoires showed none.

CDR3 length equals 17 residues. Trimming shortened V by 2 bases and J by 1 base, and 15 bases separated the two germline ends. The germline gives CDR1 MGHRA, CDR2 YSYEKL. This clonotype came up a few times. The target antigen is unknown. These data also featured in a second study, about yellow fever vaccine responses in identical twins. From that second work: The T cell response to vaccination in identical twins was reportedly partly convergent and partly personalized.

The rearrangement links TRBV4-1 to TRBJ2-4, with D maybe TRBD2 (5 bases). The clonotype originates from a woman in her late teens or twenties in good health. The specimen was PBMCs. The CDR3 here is CASSQTGPRGAKNIQYF. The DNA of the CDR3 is TGCGCCAGCAGCCAAACCGGGCCTAGAGGGGCCAAAAACATTCAGTACTTC.